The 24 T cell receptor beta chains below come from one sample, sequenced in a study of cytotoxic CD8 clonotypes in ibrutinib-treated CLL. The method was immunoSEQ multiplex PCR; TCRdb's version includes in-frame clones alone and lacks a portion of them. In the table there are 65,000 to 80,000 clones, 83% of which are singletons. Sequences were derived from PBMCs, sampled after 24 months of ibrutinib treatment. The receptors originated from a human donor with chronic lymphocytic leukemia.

CDR3 sequence reads: CASSPSGLPYEQYF. In nucleotides, the CDR3 is TGTGCCAGCAGTCCTAGCGGGTTACCCTACGAGCAGTACTTC. The chain recombines TRBV6-1 with TRBJ2-7; 8 nucleotides agree with TRBD2. Germline V gene lookup returns CDR1 MNHNS and CDR2 SASEGT. The CDR3 contains 14 residues. J was trimmed by 2 bases and V by 5 bases; bases with no gene match: 5.

This CDR3 is CSARREGEQFF. For the CDR3, the DNA is TGCAGTGCTAGACGGGAGGGTGAGCAGTTCTTC. This chain connects TRBV20-1 to TRBJ2-1, with 8 bases aligning to TRBD2. Trimming took 2 bases from V and 9 from J; bases not matched to a gene: 0. The CDR3 has 11 amino acids. Per germline, CDR1 DFQATT and CDR2 SNEGSKA (reference sequence).

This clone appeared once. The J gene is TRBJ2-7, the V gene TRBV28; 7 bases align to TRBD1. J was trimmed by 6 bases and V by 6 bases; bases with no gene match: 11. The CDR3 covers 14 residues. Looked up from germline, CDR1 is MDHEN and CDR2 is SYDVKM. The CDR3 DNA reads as TGTGCCAGCAGGCGACAGGGTGGACTTCGCGAGCAGTACTTC. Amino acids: CASRRQGGLREQYF.

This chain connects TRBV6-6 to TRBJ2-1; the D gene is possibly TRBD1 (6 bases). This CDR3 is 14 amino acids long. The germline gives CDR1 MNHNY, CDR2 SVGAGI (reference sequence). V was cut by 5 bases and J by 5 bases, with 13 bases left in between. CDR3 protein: CASSRLGQNNEQFF. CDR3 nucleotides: TGTGCCAGCAGTCGCCTCGGACAGAACAATGAGCAGTTCTTC.

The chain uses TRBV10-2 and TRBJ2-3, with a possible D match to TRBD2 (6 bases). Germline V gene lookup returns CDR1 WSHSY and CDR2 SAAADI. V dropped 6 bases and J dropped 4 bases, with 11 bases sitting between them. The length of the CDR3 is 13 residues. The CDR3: CASSPGVADTQYF. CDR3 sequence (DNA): TGCGCCAGCAGCCCGGGAGTGGCAGATACGCAGTATTTT.

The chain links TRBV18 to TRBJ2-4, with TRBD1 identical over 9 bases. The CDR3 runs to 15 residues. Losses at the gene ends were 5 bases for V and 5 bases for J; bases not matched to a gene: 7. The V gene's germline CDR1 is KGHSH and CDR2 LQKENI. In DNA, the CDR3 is TGTGCCAGCTCATCGGGACAGGGAGGTCAAAACATTCAGTACTTC. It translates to CASSSGQGGQNIQYF.

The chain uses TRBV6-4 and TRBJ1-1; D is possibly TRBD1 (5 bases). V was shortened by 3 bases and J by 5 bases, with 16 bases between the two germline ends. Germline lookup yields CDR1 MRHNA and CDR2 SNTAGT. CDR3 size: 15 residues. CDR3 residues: CASSEQGGVGTEAFF. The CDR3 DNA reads TGTGCCAGCAGTGAGCAGGGCGGGGTTGGGACTGAAGCTTTCTTT.

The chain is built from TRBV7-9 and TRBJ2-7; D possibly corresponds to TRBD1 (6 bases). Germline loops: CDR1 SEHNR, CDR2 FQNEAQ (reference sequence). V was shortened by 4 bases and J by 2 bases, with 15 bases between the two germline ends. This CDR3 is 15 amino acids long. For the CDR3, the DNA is TGTGCCAGCAGCTCTTTTCAGGGGACGGCCTACGAGCAGTACTTC. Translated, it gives CASSSFQGTAYEQYF.

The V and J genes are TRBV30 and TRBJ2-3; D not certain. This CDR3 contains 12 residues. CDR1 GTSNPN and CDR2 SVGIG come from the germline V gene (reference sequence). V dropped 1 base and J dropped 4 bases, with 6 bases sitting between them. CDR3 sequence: CAWSASADTQYF. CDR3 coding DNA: TGTGCCTGGAGTGCATCGGCAGATACGCAGTATTTT.

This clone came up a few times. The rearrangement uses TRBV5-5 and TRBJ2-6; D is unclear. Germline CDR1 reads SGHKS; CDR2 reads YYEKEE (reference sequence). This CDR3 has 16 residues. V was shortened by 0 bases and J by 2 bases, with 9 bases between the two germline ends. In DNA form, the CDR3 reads TGTGCCAGCAGCTTGGCCGTAAGGGCTGGGGCCAACGTCCTGACTTTC. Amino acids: CASSLAVRAGANVLTF.

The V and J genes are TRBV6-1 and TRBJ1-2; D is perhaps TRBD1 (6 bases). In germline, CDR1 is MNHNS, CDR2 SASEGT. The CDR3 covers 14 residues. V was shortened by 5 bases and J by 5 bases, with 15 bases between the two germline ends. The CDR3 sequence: CASSHTGTPYGYTF. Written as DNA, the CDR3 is TGTGCCAGCAGTCACACCGGGACACCGTATGGCTACACCTTC.

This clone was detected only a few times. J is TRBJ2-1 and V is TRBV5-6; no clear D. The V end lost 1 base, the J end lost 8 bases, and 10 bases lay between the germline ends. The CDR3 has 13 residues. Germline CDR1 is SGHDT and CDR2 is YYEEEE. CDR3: CASSLLVGDEQFF. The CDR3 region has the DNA TGTGCCAGCAGCTTGCTTGTGGGTGATGAGCAGTTCTTC.

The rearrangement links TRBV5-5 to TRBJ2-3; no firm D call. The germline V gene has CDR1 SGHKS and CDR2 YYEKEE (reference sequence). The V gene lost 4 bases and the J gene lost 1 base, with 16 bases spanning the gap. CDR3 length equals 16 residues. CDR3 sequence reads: CASSPEPGLRTDTQYF. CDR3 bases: TGTGCCAGCAGCCCCGAGCCGGGCCTCCGCACAGATACGCAGTATTTT.

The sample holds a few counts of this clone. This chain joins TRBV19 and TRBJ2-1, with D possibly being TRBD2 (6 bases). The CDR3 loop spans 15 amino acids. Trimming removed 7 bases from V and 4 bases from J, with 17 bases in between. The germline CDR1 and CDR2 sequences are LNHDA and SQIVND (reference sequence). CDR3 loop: CASIARLGGYNEQFF. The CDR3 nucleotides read TGTGCCAGTATCGCCCGACTAGGAGGATACAATGAGCAGTTCTTC.

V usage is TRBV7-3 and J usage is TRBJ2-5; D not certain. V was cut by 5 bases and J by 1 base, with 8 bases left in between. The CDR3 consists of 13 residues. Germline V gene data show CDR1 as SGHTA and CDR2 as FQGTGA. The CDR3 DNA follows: TGTGCCAGCAGCCCAGGCAGCCAAGAGACCCAGTACTTC. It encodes CASSPGSQETQYF.

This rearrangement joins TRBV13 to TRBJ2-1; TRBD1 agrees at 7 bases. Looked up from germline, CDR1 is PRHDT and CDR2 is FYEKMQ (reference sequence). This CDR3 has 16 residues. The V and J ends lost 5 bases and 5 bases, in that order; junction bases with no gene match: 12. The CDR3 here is CASSQGVGYTNNEQFF. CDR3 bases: TGTGCCAGCAGCCAGGGGGTGGGCTACACAAACAATGAGCAGTTCTTC.

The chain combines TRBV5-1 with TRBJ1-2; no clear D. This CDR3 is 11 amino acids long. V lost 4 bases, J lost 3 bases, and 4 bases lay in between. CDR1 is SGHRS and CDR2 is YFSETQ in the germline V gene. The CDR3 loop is CASSADYGYTF. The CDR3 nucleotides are TGCGCCAGCAGCGCCGACTATGGCTACACCTTC. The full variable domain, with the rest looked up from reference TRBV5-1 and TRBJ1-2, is KAGVTQTPRYLIKTRGQQVTLSCSPISGHRSVSWYQQTPGQGLQFLFEYFSETQRNKGNFPGRFSGRQFSNSRSEMNVSTLELGDSALYLCASSADYGYTFGSGTRLTVV.

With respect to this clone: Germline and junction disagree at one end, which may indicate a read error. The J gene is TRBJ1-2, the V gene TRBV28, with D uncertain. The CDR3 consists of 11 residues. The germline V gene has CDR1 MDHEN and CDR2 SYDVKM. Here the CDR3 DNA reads TGTGCCAGCAGTTTATCCTCGGGCCAGAGCTTC. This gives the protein CASSLSSGQSF.

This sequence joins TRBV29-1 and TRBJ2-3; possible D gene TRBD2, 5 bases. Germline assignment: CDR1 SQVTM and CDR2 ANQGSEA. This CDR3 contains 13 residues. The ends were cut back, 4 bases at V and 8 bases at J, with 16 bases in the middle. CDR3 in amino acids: CSVAKGLDSTQYF. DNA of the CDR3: TGCAGCGTTGCAAAAGGGTTGGACTCTACGCAGTATTTT.

The CDR3 sequence: CASSGLLSGDTMTQFF. The CDR3 DNA is TGTGCCAGCAGTGGGCTACTTAGCGGGGATACAATGACGCAGTTCTTC. The chain uses TRBV2 and TRBJ2-1; 8 bases agree with TRBD2. CDR3 length: 16 amino acids. Germline V CDR1 and CDR2: SNHLY, FYNNEI. V was pared by 4 bases and J by 12 bases, with 17 bases of the junction left unmatched.

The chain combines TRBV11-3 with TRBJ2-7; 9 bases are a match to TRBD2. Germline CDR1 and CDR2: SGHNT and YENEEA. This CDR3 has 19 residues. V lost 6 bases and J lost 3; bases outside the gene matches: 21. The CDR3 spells CASSPRGGFELADCYEQYF. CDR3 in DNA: TGTGCCAGCAGTCCGCGGGGGGGTTTCGAACTAGCGGACTGCTACGAGCAGTACTTC.

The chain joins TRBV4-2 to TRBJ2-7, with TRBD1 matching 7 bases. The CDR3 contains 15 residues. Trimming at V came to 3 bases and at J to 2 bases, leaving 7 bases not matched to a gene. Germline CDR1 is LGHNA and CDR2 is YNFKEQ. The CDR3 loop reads CASSHGTAGPYEQYF. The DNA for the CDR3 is TGTGCCAGCAGCCATGGGACAGCCGGTCCCTACGAGCAGTACTTC.

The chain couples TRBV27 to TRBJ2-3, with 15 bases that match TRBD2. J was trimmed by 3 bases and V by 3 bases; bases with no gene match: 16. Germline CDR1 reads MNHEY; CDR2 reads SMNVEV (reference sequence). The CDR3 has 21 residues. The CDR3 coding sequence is TGTGCCAGCAGTTTCAGAAGGACTAGCGGGAGGGCCGGGTCGAAGACAGATACGCAGTATTTT. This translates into CASSFRRTSGRAGSKTDTQYF.

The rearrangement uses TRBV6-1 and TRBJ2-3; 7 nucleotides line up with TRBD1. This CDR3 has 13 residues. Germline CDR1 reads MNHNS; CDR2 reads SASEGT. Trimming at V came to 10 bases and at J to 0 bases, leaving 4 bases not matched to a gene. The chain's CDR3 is CAIPGQSTDTQYF. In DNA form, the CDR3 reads TGTGCCATCCCGGGACAGAGCACAGATACGCAGTATTTT.